Listed below are T cell receptor beta chains from one sample, sequenced in a study of T-cell memory formation after mild COVID-19. TCRdb used MiXCR to reprocess the 5' RACE reads, holding one entry per CDR3 protein. The table lists about 140,000 distinct CDR3 sequences, under 30% of them singletons. Sequenced sample: PBMCs or a T cell subset sorted from them (not recorded which). These receptors were obtained from an adult woman who had mild COVID-19 (a few samples of this study predate the infection). Cell type and time point are not known. Each CDR3 is given with its conserved first and last residue. The order of the fields is V gene, J gene, clone size, D gene, CDR3 DNA, CDR3 protein. D genes are given only for firm matches. Part of the rows lack a size; the others show once, few, many or a class for expanded clones.

V: TRBV6-1; J: TRBJ2-2; size: few; D: NA; DNA: TGTGCCAGCAGTGAAACCTCTGGGGAATCCGGGGAGCTGTTTTTT; CDR3: CASSETSGESGELFF
V: TRBV19; J: TRBJ2-7; size: few; D: TRBD2; DNA: TGTGCCAGTAGTATAGCTAGCGGGCCCCTCTCCTACGAGCAGTACTTC; CDR3: CASSIASGPLSYEQYF
V: TRBV5-1; J: TRBJ1-1; size: NA; D: NA; DNA: TGCGCCAGCAGCTTGCTAGGGGGAGAAAACACTGAAGCTTTCTTT; CDR3: CASSLLGGENTEAFF
V: TRBV7-6; J: TRBJ2-7; size: NA; D: TRBD1; DNA: TGTGCCAGCACCGATCATCAGGGGGCCGGGGAGCAGTACTTC; CDR3: CASTDHQGAGEQYF
V: TRBV5-1; J: TRBJ1-1; size: few; D: NA; DNA: TGCGCCAGCAGCTTGAGGACCCTTCTGGACACTGAAGCTTTCTTT; CDR3: CASSLRTLLDTEAFF
V: TRBV7-6; J: TRBJ2-6; size: many; D: NA; DNA: TGTGCCAGCAGCTTAGCGGGGTGGGCCAACGTCCTGACTTTC; CDR3: CASSLAGWANVLTF
V: TRBV3-1; J: TRBJ2-5; size: few; D: NA; DNA: TGTGCCAGCAGCCAAGGGCCGGGACTTAGGTCCTTC; CDR3: CASSQGPGLRSF
V: TRBV6-4; J: TRBJ2-1; size: NA; D: TRBD2; DNA: TGTGCCAGCAGGACTAGCGGTGCCTACAATGAGCAGTTCTTC; CDR3: CASRTSGAYNEQFF
V: TRBV20-1; J: TRBJ2-7; size: few; D: TRBD2; DNA: TGCAGTCTTCTAGCGGGGGATACCTACGAGCAGTACTTC; CDR3: CSLLAGDTYEQYF
V: TRBV20-1; J: TRBJ2-2; size: NA; D: NA; DNA: TGCAGTGCTAGGTTGGACAGTAACACCGGGGAGCTGTTTTTT; CDR3: CSARLDSNTGELFF
V: TRBV6-5; J: TRBJ1-1; size: NA; D: NA; DNA: TGTGCCAGCAGTCCGACAGGAGAGAACACTGAAGCTTTATTT; CDR3: CASSPTGENTEALF
V: TRBV30; J: TRBJ1-5; size: NA; D: NA; DNA: TGTGCCTGGCGGGGGGGCAGCAATCAGCCCCAGCATTTT; CDR3: CAWRGGSNQPQHF
V: TRBV19; J: TRBJ2-1; size: NA; D: NA; DNA: TGTGCCAGTAGTCCCATTTTGGGGCGCCCCAATGAGCAGTTCTTC; CDR3: CASSPILGRPNEQFF
V: TRBV4-3; J: TRBJ2-1; size: many; D: NA; DNA: TGCGCCAGCAGCTACACTAGCCTCAGCAATGAGCAGTTCTTC; CDR3: CASSYTSLSNEQFF
V: TRBV20-1; J: TRBJ2-5; size: NA; D: NA; DNA: TGCAGTGCTAGCGGGCCCCGAGGGGGTTGGGAGACCCAGTACTTC; CDR3: CSASGPRGGWETQYF
V: TRBV5-1; J: TRBJ2-3; size: NA; D: NA; DNA: TGCGCCAGCAGCTTGGAGTGGGACACAGTCACAGATACGCAGTATTTT; CDR3: CASSLEWDTVTDTQYF
V: TRBV14; J: TRBJ1-2; size: NA; D: NA; DNA: TGTGCCAGCAGCATGAAGGGGTCTGCTAACTATGGCTACACCTTC; CDR3: CASSMKGSANYGYTF
V: TRBV13; J: TRBJ1-2; size: NA; D: NA; DNA: TGTGCCAGCAGCTTAGGCCGCCGGGTTTATGGCTACACCTTC; CDR3: CASSLGRRVYGYTF
V: TRBV29-1; J: TRBJ2-2; size: NA; D: TRBD1; DNA: TGCAGCGTCGGGGAGCAGGGGGCGACCGGGGAGCTGTTTTTT; CDR3: CSVGEQGATGELFF
V: TRBV29-1; J: TRBJ2-7; size: few; D: NA; DNA: TGCAGCGTTCGGAATGCAGGGGGGTACGAGCAGTACTTC; CDR3: CSVRNAGGYEQYF
V: TRBV12-3/TRBV12-4; J: TRBJ1-1; size: many; D: NA; DNA: TGTGCCAGCAGTTTTACGAACACTGAAGCTTTCTTT; CDR3: CASSFTNTEAFF
V: TRBV2; J: TRBJ2-2; size: NA; D: NA; DNA: TGTGCCAGCAGTGACGGGGGGCTCACCGGGGAGCTGTTTTTT; CDR3: CASSDGGLTGELFF
V: TRBV4-1; J: TRBJ2-4; size: NA; D: TRBD2; DNA: TGCGCCAGCAGCCATGTCGGACCGGGAGGAAACATTCAGTACTTC; CDR3: CASSHVGPGGNIQYF
V: TRBV11-2; J: TRBJ2-7; size: few; D: NA; DNA: TGTGCCAGCAGCTTAGATCCCGGCTACGAGCAGTACTTC; CDR3: CASSLDPGYEQYF
V: TRBV15; J: TRBJ1-5; size: few; D: TRBD1; DNA: TGTGCCACCGGGCCCGGGACAGGGGGAGACCAGCCCCAGCATTTT; CDR3: CATGPGTGGDQPQHF
V: TRBV5-6; J: TRBJ1-1; size: NA; D: NA; DNA: TGTGCCAGCAGCTTAGGTTTTGAAGCTTTCTTT; CDR3: CASSLGFEAFF
V: TRBV20-1; J: TRBJ1-2; size: few; D: NA; DNA: TGCAGTGCTAGAGATATGTCGGAAGTCTATGGCTACACCTTC; CDR3: CSARDMSEVYGYTF
V: TRBV7-7; J: TRBJ2-7; size: NA; D: NA; DNA: TGTGCCAGCAGCCAAGGGAGGCAGGGCTACGAGCAGTACTTC; CDR3: CASSQGRQGYEQYF
V: TRBV12-3/TRBV12-4; J: TRBJ1-3; size: NA; D: NA; DNA: TGTGCCAGCAGTTATAATTCTGGAAACACCATATATTTT; CDR3: CASSYNSGNTIYF